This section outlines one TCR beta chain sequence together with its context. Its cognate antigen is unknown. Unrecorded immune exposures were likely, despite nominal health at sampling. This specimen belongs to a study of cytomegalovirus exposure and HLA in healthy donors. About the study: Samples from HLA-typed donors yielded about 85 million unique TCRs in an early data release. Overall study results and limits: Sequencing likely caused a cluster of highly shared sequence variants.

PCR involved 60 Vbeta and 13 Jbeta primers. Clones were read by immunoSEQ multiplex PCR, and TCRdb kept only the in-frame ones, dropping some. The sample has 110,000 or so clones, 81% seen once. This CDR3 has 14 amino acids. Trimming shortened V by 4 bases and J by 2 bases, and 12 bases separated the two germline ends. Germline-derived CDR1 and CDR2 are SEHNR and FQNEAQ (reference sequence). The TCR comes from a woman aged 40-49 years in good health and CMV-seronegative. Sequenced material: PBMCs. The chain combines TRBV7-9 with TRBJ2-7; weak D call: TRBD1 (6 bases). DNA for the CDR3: TGTGCCAGCAGCTCCACAGGGTACACCTACGAGCAGTACTTC. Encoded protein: CASSSTGYTYEQYF.